This TCR beta chain stems from a study of regulatory T cells in long-lasting Graves disease. This CDR3 contains 15 residues. Trimming at V came to 3 bases and at J to 6 bases, leaving 8 bases not matched to a gene. Germline CDR1 is ENHRY and CDR2 is SYGVKD. Study-wide results and limits: Accuracy was perhaps lowered by the small sample size. Repertoires from persistent disease leaned toward TRBV28, TRBJ1-2 and TRBJ2-5. More public clonotypes were shared by persistent patients (around 3,000) than by new patients (more than 950).

Arm-PCR of CDR3 regions with iRepertoire HTBI primers generated TCR beta libraries. Each CDR3 protein is one row after TCRdb ran MiXCR on the multiplex PCR reads. The data show about 350,000 distinct CDR3 sequences, 15% to 20% seen once. The time point was: newly diagnosed GD, antithyroid drugs for less than 3 months. The TCR library was prepared using RNA isolated from PBMCs. Note on this clonotype: Its matching antigen is unknown.

This sample was also put to use in a study of T cells in Graves' hyperthyroidism and ophthalmopathy. That study reports: Carried out on the TCR CDR3, a first-round RT-PCR used the HTBI primer set.

The starting material was peripheral blood mononuclear cells (PBMCs), obtained at new diagnosis, from a patient treated with antithyroid drugs. This TCR derives from a woman aged 18-30 years with Graves disease. The rearrangement uses TRBV10-3 and TRBJ2-3, with 8 bases aligning to TRBD1. The CDR3 loop reads CAISDPRQGIDTQYF. The CDR3 nucleotides read TGTGCCATCAGTGATCCGAGACAGGGGATCGATACGCAGTATTTT.